These 11 T cell receptor beta chains originate from one sample sequenced in a study of CD8+ T cells in alopecia areata. The sorting of pooled cutaneous lymph node cells relied on CD4, CD8alpha, NKG2D, NKG2ACE and other markers. Isolated RNA was reverse transcribed into cDNA used as the sequencing template. The protocol was immunoSEQ multiplex PCR, while the TCRdb copy is restricted to in-frame clones and leaves out a portion. The sample holds about 9,000 clones, and no clone turns up only once. Material: CD8+ T cells sorted from a lymph node. These receptors were collected from a C3H/HeJ mouse with alopecia areata. The mouse strain carries the MHC haplotype H2-k.

This clone was observed a few times. All gene names here are mouse names. The CDR3 is cut off 4 residues early in the read; its end comes from the germline J gene. The rearrangement joins TRBV2 to TRBJ2-1; TRBD2 matches at 9 bases. V was clipped by 0 bases and J by 6 bases; unmatched bases: 0. Per the germline V gene, CDR1 is LGHNA and CDR2 is YSYQKL. The CDR3 is made up of 14 amino acids. CDR3 DNA (partial): TGTGCCAGCAGCCAAGAACTGGGGGGTGCT. Its protein is CASSQELGGA. In full, the CDR3 is CASSQELGGAEQFF.

This clone is medium-sized. These gene names are mouse names. The DNA ends 4 residues before the CDR3 does, and the rest of the CDR3 is filled in from the germline J gene. The chain carries TRBV17 and TRBJ2-5; D unresolved. With 3 bases removed from V and 0 bases from J, the gap between germline ends came to 10 bases. The CDR3 loop spans 15 amino acids. Germline V CDR1 and CDR2: MNHDT, YYDKIL. CDR3 DNA (partial): TGTGCTAGCAGTAGCCCCCAGGTTAACCAAGAC. It codes for CASSSPQVNQD. In full, the CDR3 reads CASSSPQVNQDTQYF. Filled out from reference TRBV17 and TRBJ2-5, the complete variable domain reads DTTVKQNPRYKLARVGKPVNLICSQTMNHDTMYWYQKKPNQAPKLLLFYYDKILNREADTFEKFQSSRPNNSFCSLYIGSAGLEYSAMYLCASSSPQVNQDTQYFGPGTRLLVL.

This clone is medium-sized within its sample. Gene names and germline refer to mouse. The CDR3 extends 4 residues past the end of the read, so its final part is completed from the germline J gene. The genes are TRBV19 and TRBJ2-2; D is perhaps TRBD2 (6 bases). The CDR3 runs to 14 residues. Trimming shortened V by 5 bases and J by 0 bases, and 8 bases separated the two germline ends. Germline values: CDR1 FNHDT, CDR2 SITEND (reference sequence). The CDR3 here is CASSWGSNTGQLYF. The sequenced part of the CDR3 DNA is TGTGCCAGCAGCTGGGGTTCAAACACCGGG.

This clone was counted only a few times. The germline and genes are mouse ones. The read gets to within 4 residues of the CDR3 end, and the germline J gene fills in the rest. This chain uses TRBV4 with TRBJ2-2; 12 nucleotides match TRBD2. This CDR3 has 16 residues. J lost 4 bases, V lost 5 bases, and 5 bases had no gene match. Germline V gene sequence: CDR1 LGHDT, CDR2 YNNKQL (reference sequence). CDR3 DNA, as far as it was read: TGTGCCAGCAGCCGACTGGGGGGGCGATCCACCGGG. Translation gives CASSRLGGRSTG. The complete CDR3 protein is CASSRLGGRSTGQLYF.

This clone showed up many times. Gene names and germline refer to mouse. Read coverage stops 4 residues before the CDR3 terminus; the germline J gene supplies the remainder. The chain uses TRBV16 and TRBJ1-2, with 9 bases matching TRBD1. This CDR3 region has 13 residues. Germline CDR1 and CDR2: SGHSA and FRNQAP. V trimming: 5 bases; J trimming: 2 bases; junction bases outside the gene matches: 0. The sequenced part of the CDR3 DNA is TGTGCAAGCAGCACAGGGGGCAACTCC. Amino acid sequence: CASSTGGNS. The CDR3 in its entirety is CASSTGGNSDYTF.

This clone was recorded at least ten times. Gene labels here are mouse ones. The read gets to within 4 residues of the CDR3 end, and the germline J gene fills in the rest. V and J are TRBV31 and TRBJ2-7; 7 bases match TRBD1. Unmatched junction bases numbered 1, after V lost 2 bases and J lost 0 bases. Germline-derived CDR1 and CDR2 are GKSSPN and SITVG. This CDR3 region has 13 residues. Here the CDR3 reads CAWSRDSSYEQYF. The sequenced part of the CDR3 DNA is TGTGCCTGGAGTAGGGACAGCTCCTAT.

By sample fraction, this clone is medium-sized. Gene labels here are mouse ones. The read is 4 residues too short to cover the CDR3 end, so that end is filled in from the germline J gene. The chain employs TRBV5 and TRBJ2-5; 7 bases agree with TRBD2. This CDR3 is built from 14 residues. The germline CDR1 and CDR2 sequences are LGHNA and YNLKQL (reference sequence). The sequenced part of the CDR3 DNA is TGTGCCAGCAGCCAAGACTGGGGGAAAGAC. Its protein is CASSQDWGKD. The complete CDR3 protein is CASSQDWGKDTQYF.

This clone was seen at least ten times. Gene names follow the mouse nomenclature. CDR3 sequence reads: CASSTDRVYAEQFF. The DNA read from the CDR3 is TGTGCCAGCAGTACTGACAGAGTCTATGCT. This rearrangement joins TRBV13-3 to TRBJ2-1; D possibly corresponds to TRBD1 (5 bases). The read is 4 residues too short to cover the CDR3 end, so that end is filled in from the germline J gene. In germline, CDR1 is NNHDY, CDR2 SYVADS. The length of the CDR3 is 14 residues. V was trimmed by 4 bases and J by 3 bases, leaving 11 bases between them.

Ten or more counts support this clone. Germline and genes here are mouse. The sequenced fragment ends 4 residues before the CDR3 boundary, so the rest is inferred from the germline J gene. The genes are TRBV19 and TRBJ1-2; 7 nucleotides align to TRBD1. This CDR3 comprises 16 residues. Per germline, CDR1 FNHDT and CDR2 SITEND (reference sequence). The V gene end was trimmed by 1 base and the J gene end by 0 bases; junction bases not matched to a gene: 6. The chain's CDR3 is CASSISWTGANSDYTF. The CDR3 bases that were read are TGTGCCAGCAGTATAAGCTGGACAGGAGCAAACTCC.

In its sample, this clone ranks as medium-sized. All gene names here are mouse names. The read terminates 4 residues ahead of where the CDR3 ends, so the germline J gene completes it. The chain recombines TRBV16 with TRBJ2-5; TRBD2 matches at 7 bases. The CDR3 consists of 14 residues. CDR1 is SGHSA, CDR2 FRNQAP, per germline. After removal of 4 bases from V and 2 bases from J, the junction contained 3 bases not matched to a gene. The CDR3 bases that were read are TGTGCAAGCAGCTCCAGACTGGGCCAAGAC. Its translation: CASSSRLGQD. The complete CDR3 protein is CASSSRLGQDTQYF. Full variable domain (missing parts from reference TRBV16 and TRBJ2-5): NAGVIQTPRHKVTGKGQEATLWCEPISGHSAVFWYRQTIVQGLEFLTYFRNQAPIDDSGMPKERFSAQMPNQSHSTLKIQSTQPQDSAVYLCASSSRLGQDTQYFGPGTRLLVL.

This clone came up many times. Mouse germline and gene names are used. The CDR3: CASSPGAGGYEQYF. The part of the CDR3 DNA that was read is TGTGCCAGCAGTCCAGGGGCAGGGGGGTAT. V usage is TRBV13-1 and J usage is TRBJ2-7; perhaps TRBD1 as D (7 bases). The read stops 4 residues short of the end of the CDR3; the missing end is completed from the germline J gene. CDR3 length: 14 amino acids. In germline, CDR1 is NSHNY, CDR2 SYGAGN.